The 25 T cell receptor beta chains in this list originate from one sample, sequenced in a study of blood T cell repertoires in COVID-19. The table came from immunoSEQ multiplex PCR; TCRdb's copy has only in-frame clones and leaves some out. The sample lists a few hundred thousand clones; approximately 90% were seen once. The sequencing sample was made of peripheral blood. These receptors were obtained from a young man with acute or convalescent COVID-19.

V is TRBV5-4 and J is TRBJ2-6; possibly TRBD1 for D (5 bases). CDR3 size: 15 residues. CDR1 and CDR2 (germline): SGHNT, YYREEE (reference sequence). Between the trimmed V and J ends, which lost 2 bases and 1 base, there was a span of 7 bases. CDR3 region: CASSLRGSGANVLTF. The DNA of the CDR3 is TGTGCCAGCAGCTTAAGGGGTTCTGGGGCCAACGTCCTGACTTTC.

V and J are TRBV30 and TRBJ1-6, with D possibly TRBD1 on 5 matching bases. Germline CDR1 is GTSNPN and CDR2 is SVGIG (reference sequence). This CDR3 region has 14 residues. V was pared by 0 bases and J by 6 bases, with 9 bases between. The CDR3 DNA reads TGTGCCTGGAGTGTAAGGGGTGTTAATTCACCCCTCCACTTT. Its protein product is CAWSVRGVNSPLHF.

The gene calls are TRBV7-3 and TRBJ2-6; 8 nucleotides align to TRBD1. In germline, CDR1 is SGHTA, CDR2 FQGTGA. This CDR3 comprises 18 residues. V was pared by 4 bases and J by 2 bases, with 10 bases of the junction left unmatched. The CDR3 DNA reads TGTGCCAGCAGCTCAGACCCCGGGACAGGAACTGGGGCCAACGTCCTGACTTTC. Its translation: CASSSDPGTGTGANVLTF.

This chain joins TRBV5-1 and TRBJ1-3; 7 bases agree with TRBD1. V shed 0 bases and J 8 bases; nucleotides not matched to a gene: 2. CDR3 length: 13 residues. Germline V lookup: CDR1 SGHRS, CDR2 YFSETQ. In nucleotides, the CDR3 is TGCGCCAGCAGCTTGGCTCAGGGGGACACCATATATTTT. It is translated as CASSLAQGDTIYF.

Only a few counts were recorded for this clone. The V gene is TRBV3-1 (or the pseudogene TRBV3-2), the J gene TRBJ1-1, with 7 nucleotides matching TRBD1. The CDR3 is 14 amino acids. V shed 4 bases, J shed 0 bases, and the junction held 2 bases outside the gene matches. From germline, CDR1 is LGHDT and CDR2 YNNKEL (reference sequence). CDR3 sequence: CASSPGQMNTEAFF. The CDR3 DNA is TGTGCCAGCAGCCCGGGACAGATGAACACTGAAGCTTTCTTT.

For this clone: The same CDR3 arises from other DNA sequences in this sample as well. The gene calls are TRBV12-3 or TRBV12-4 and TRBJ1-2; 9 bases are a match to TRBD1. The CDR3 extends over 13 amino acids. The V segment lost 6 bases and the J segment 7 bases; nucleotides outside the gene matches: 6. Here the CDR3 reads CASSLGQGFGYTF. Here the CDR3 DNA reads TGTGCCAGCAGCCTCGGACAGGGGTTTGGCTACACCTTC.

J is TRBJ1-5 and V is TRBV7-2; the D is unclear. Trimming removed 2 bases at V and 3 bases at J, with 8 bases between. The CDR3 is 14 amino acids. CDR1 is SGHTA, CDR2 FQGNSA, per germline. CDR3 nucleotide sequence: TGTGCCAGCAGCTTATCACAGCTCAATCAGCCCCAGCATTTT. Translating it yields CASSLSQLNQPQHF.

This clone was found a few times. This chain uses TRBV19 with TRBJ1-2, with TRBD1 as a possible D gene (5 bases). Per the germline V gene, CDR1 is LNHDA and CDR2 is SQIVND (reference sequence). The CDR3 spans 13 residues. V was cut by 4 bases and J by 0 bases, with 6 bases left in between. CDR3: CASSRTPNYGYTF. In nucleotides, the CDR3 is TGTGCCAGTAGTAGGACACCTAACTATGGCTACACCTTC.

The J gene is TRBJ2-1, the V gene TRBV6-4; TRBD1 is a possible D gene (6 bases). The germline CDR1 and CDR2 sequences are MRHNA and SNTAGT. The V gene lost 3 bases and the J gene lost 6 bases, with 18 bases spanning the gap. This CDR3 region has 16 residues. The CDR3 spells CASSESNRAILNEQFF. The CDR3 DNA follows: TGTGCCAGCAGTGAAAGTAACAGGGCCATTCTCAATGAGCAGTTCTTC.

The V gene is TRBV28, the J gene TRBJ1-5, with a weak D call TRBD1 (6 bases). CDR3 length: 14 amino acids. V was shortened by 6 bases and J by 1 base, with 10 bases between the two germline ends. CDR1 and CDR2 (germline): MDHEN, SYDVKM. CDR3 in amino acids: CASRGGGSNQPQHF. The CDR3 DNA follows: TGTGCCAGCAGGGGAGGGGGGAGCAATCAGCCCCAGCATTTT.

The CDR3 bases are TGTGCCAGCAGCCCTACAGCAACTAATGAAAAACTGTTTTTT. This sequence encodes CASSPTATNEKLFF. The chain couples TRBV7-6 to TRBJ1-4; no clear D. The V end lost 5 bases, the J end lost 0 bases, and 7 bases lay between the germline ends. Looked up from germline, CDR1 is SGHVS and CDR2 is FNYEAQ. The CDR3 contains 14 residues.

This rearrangement joins TRBV5-1 to TRBJ2-7; TRBD2 is a possible D gene (5 bases). Trimming left V 0 bases short and J 7 bases short, with 14 bases between. The CDR3 has 14 amino acids. In germline, CDR1 is SGHRS, CDR2 YFSETQ. CDR3 loop: CASSLDVSSGEQYF. DNA for the CDR3: TGCGCCAGCAGCTTGGATGTCAGTTCGGGGGAGCAGTACTTC.

This clone was counted only a few times. V gene TRBV5-5 combines with J gene TRBJ1-2, with TRBD1 as a possible D gene (6 bases). Trimming removed 0 bases at V and 8 bases at J, with 17 bases between. CDR3 length: 15 residues. CDR1 and CDR2 (germline): SGHKS, YYEKEE (reference sequence). CDR3 protein: CASSLEVRERGGYTF. For the CDR3, the DNA is TGTGCCAGCAGCTTGGAAGTCCGCGAAAGGGGGGGCTACACCTTC.

This rearrangement joins TRBV28 to TRBJ1-3; a weak D match, TRBD1 (6 bases). The germline CDR1 and CDR2 sequences are MDHEN and SYDVKM. V shed 6 bases and J shed 0 bases, with 18 bases lying between them. The CDR3 loop spans 17 amino acids. CDR3 coding DNA: TGTGCCAGCAGCCTAGGGGGGGGTGGCTACTCTGGAAACACCATATATTTT. It specifies CASSLGGGGYSGNTIYF.

The CDR3 is CASSIRTSGGVTDTQYF. The DNA of the CDR3 is TGTGCCAGCAGTATTAGGACTAGCGGGGGGGTCACAGATACGCAGTATTTT. This sequence joins TRBV27 and TRBJ2-3, with TRBD2 matching over 15 bases. This CDR3 has 17 amino acids. V shed 5 bases and J 2 bases; nucleotides not matched to a gene: 5. From germline, CDR1 is MNHEY and CDR2 SMNVEV (reference sequence).

The chain has TRBV5-1 and TRBJ2-5; 7 nucleotides align to TRBD2. Germline V gene lookup returns CDR1 SGHRS and CDR2 YFSETQ. The CDR3 loop spans 14 amino acids. With V trimmed by 0 bases and J by 4 bases, 3 bases remained unmatched. CDR3 sequence: CASSLGGEGETQYF. CDR3 bases: TGCGCCAGCAGCTTGGGTGGGGAGGGAGAGACCCAGTACTTC.

This sequence joins TRBV5-1 and TRBJ2-1, with 11 bases identical to TRBD2. Losses at the gene ends were 3 bases for V and 8 bases for J; bases not matched to a gene: 7. The CDR3 is 15 residues long. Germline CDR1 is SGHRS and CDR2 is YFSETQ. In DNA, the CDR3 is TGCGCCAGCAGCTACACTAGCGGGAGTTCCTATGAGCAGTTCTTC. Translating gives CASSYTSGSSYEQFF. The whole variable domain, filled in from reference TRBV5-1 and TRBJ2-1, reads KAGVTQTPRYLIKTRGQQVTLSCSPISGHRSVSWYQQTPGQGLQFLFEYFSETQRNKGNFPGRFSGRQFSNSRSEMNVSTLELGDSALYLCASSYTSGSSYEQFFGPGTRLTVL.

The gene calls are TRBV27 and TRBJ1-4; D gene unclear. The CDR3 extends over 16 amino acids. Germline CDR1 MNHEY, CDR2 SMNVEV (reference sequence). V lost 6 bases and J 7 bases, leaving 21 bases between the germline ends. CDR3 loop: CASRPVSDRVSEKLFF. DNA of the CDR3: TGTGCCAGCAGGCCCGTTAGTGACCGGGTTAGTGAAAAACTGTTTTTT.

The rearrangement links TRBV21-1 to TRBJ2-7; the table's TRBD2 call for D was not verified on the DNA. TRBV21-1 is recorded as a pseudogene. The length of the CDR3 is 14 residues. The CDR3 sequence is CASSEGLRTYEQYF. Written as DNA, the CDR3 is TGTGCCAGCAGCGAGGGACTACGGACCTACGAGCAGTACTTC.

The V and J genes are TRBV9 and TRBJ1-1, with a tentative D call TRBD1 (5 bases). This CDR3 contains 15 residues. Deletions cut 3 bases from V and 4 bases from J, with 16 bases between. Germline V gene lookup returns CDR1 SGDLS and CDR2 YYNGEE. CDR3 DNA: TGTGCCAGCAGCGCCATCAGGGAAGTTCCCACTGAAGCTTTCTTT. As protein: CASSAIREVPTEAFF. Full variable domain (rest looked up from reference TRBV9 and TRBJ1-1): DSGVTQTPKHLITATGQRVTLRCSPRSGDLSVYWYQQSLDQGLQFLIQYYNGEERAKGNILERFSAQQFPDLHSELNLSSLELGDSALYFCASSAIREVPTEAFFGQGTRLTVV.

The chain links TRBV20-1 to TRBJ1-1; D call uncertain. Germline V gene sequence: CDR1 DFQATT, CDR2 SNEGSKA (reference sequence). This CDR3 spans 12 amino acids. V lost 3 bases and J lost 2, with 7 bases in between. In DNA, the CDR3 is TGCAGTGCTAGTGTGAGAAACACTGAAGCTTTCTTT. As protein: CSASVRNTEAFF.

The chain is built from TRBV6-1 and TRBJ2-7; TRBD1 might be the D (6 bases). The CDR3 consists of 15 residues. Germline V gene lookup returns CDR1 MNHNS and CDR2 SASEGT. V shed 0 bases and J shed 2 bases, with 11 bases lying between them. Here the CDR3 reads CASSEARQGTYEQYF. The CDR3 nucleotides read TGTGCCAGCAGTGAAGCGCGGCAGGGGACCTACGAGCAGTACTTC.

The chain uses TRBV24-1 and TRBJ2-1; D remains unclear. Germline V gives CDR1 KGHDR, CDR2 SFDVKD. The CDR3 runs to 15 residues. V was trimmed by 1 base and J by 1 base, leaving 7 bases between them. The CDR3 reads CATSDFRLSYNEQFF. The DNA of the CDR3 is TGTGCCACCAGTGATTTCCGGTTATCCTACAATGAGCAGTTCTTC.

The chain combines TRBV30 with TRBJ2-4, with 7 bases that match TRBD2. Germline assignment: CDR1 GTSNPN and CDR2 SVGIG (reference sequence). The CDR3 has 13 amino acids. Unmatched junction bases numbered 5, after V lost 7 bases and J lost 2 bases. The CDR3 is CALTAGTKNIQYF. The CDR3 nucleotides are TGTGCCTTGACAGCGGGAACCAAAAACATTCAGTACTTC.

The J gene is TRBJ2-2, the V gene TRBV6-6; TRBD2 agrees at 16 bases. The CDR3 runs 21 residues. Trimming removed 6 bases from V and 3 bases from J; junction bases left unmatched: 16. Looked up from germline, CDR1 is MNHNY and CDR2 is SVGAGI (reference sequence). The CDR3 DNA is TGTGCCAGCAGCAACACGCTCACGGGACTAGCGGGAGGGTCGGACACCGGGGAGCTGTTTTTT. Translating gives CASSNTLTGLAGGSDTGELFF.